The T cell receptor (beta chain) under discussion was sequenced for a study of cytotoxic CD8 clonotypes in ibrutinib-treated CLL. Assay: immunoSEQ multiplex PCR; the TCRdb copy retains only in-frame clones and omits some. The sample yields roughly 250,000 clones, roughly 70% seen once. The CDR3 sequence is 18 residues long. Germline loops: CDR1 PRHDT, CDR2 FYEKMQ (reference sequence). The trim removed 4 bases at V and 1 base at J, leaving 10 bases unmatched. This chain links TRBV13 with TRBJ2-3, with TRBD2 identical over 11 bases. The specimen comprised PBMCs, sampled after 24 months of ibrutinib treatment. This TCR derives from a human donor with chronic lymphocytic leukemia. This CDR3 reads CASSSNARLAGRTDTQYF. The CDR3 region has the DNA TGTGCCAGCAGCTCTAACGCCCGACTAGCGGGACGCACAGATACGCAGTATTTT. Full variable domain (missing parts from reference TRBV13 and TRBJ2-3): AAGVIQSPRHLIKEKRETATLKCYPIPRHDTVYWYQQGPGQDPQFLISFYEKMQSDKGSIPDRFSAQQFSDYHSELNMSSLELGDSALYFCASSSNARLAGRTDTQYFGPGTRLTVL.